These T cell receptor beta chains were read from a single sample in a study of T-cell reconstitution after alpha-beta-depleted transplantation in children. TCRdb independently ran MiXCR on the PCR reads; one entry per CDR3 protein. The sample lists hundreds of thousands of distinct CDR3 sequences; 15% to 20% were seen once. The input for sequencing was PBMCs, mostly from graft donor cells, taken 360 days after TCRalphabeta/CD19-depleted stem cell transplant. The receptors here all came from a boy younger than two who had a stem cell transplant for Wiskott-Aldrich syndrome, so the T cells may come from the graft donor. CDR3s include the opening cysteine and the closing phenylalanine or tryptophan. D genes are given only for firm matches. Rows may omit the clone size; those that give it use once, few, many or a size class.

v_call	j_call	d_call	cdr3_length	clone_size	cdr3_nt	cdr3_aa
TRBV2	TRBJ1-4	TRBD1	15	few	TGTGCCAGCAGTGCCCGACAGGGGGATTTTGAAAAACTGTTTTTT	CASSARQGDFEKLFF
TRBV11-1	TRBJ2-1	TRBD2	20	many	TGTGCCAGCAGCTTGGCACGATCTCAAAAAGGACTAGCGGATTACAATGAGCAGTTCTTC	CASSLARSQKGLADYNEQFF
TRBV5-1	TRBJ2-1	TRBD2	17	-	TGCGCCAGCAGCCCCCTGCCTTTGGCGGGGGGGAGCAATGAGCAGTTCTTC	CASSPLPLAGGSNEQFF
TRBV4-1	TRBJ2-1	-	15	many	TGCGCCAGCAGCGCGGATGGCCGCTCCTACAATGAGCAGTTCTTC	CASSADGRSYNEQFF
TRBV6-5	TRBJ1-2	-	14	-	TGTGCCAGCAGTTACTCCAGAGAGGCTAGTGGCTACACCTTC	CASSYSREASGYTF
TRBV20-1	TRBJ2-1	-	14	few	TGCAGTGCTAGTGGGCGCAGGTACTACAATGAGCAGTTCTTC	CSASGRRYYNEQFF
TRBV14	TRBJ2-7	-	15	-	TGTGCCAGCAGCCAATCTTGGAGGGGCTCCTACGAGCAGTACTTC	CASSQSWRGSYEQYF
TRBV5-1	TRBJ1-6	TRBD1	15	few	TGCGCCAGCAGCTCCCGACAGGGGGCCAATTCACCCCTCCACTTT	CASSSRQGANSPLHF
TRBV20-1	TRBJ2-7	TRBD2	13	few	TGCAGTGGTTTAGCGGGGTCTCGGTACGAGCAGTACTTC	CSGLAGSRYEQYF
TRBV28	TRBJ2-5	TRBD2	13	-	TGTGCCAGCACCTCGCCGGGGGGGGAGACCCAGTACTTC	CASTSPGGETQYF
TRBV10-3	TRBJ2-1	-	15	-	TGTGCCATCAGTGAGTACTACGGGGAGTACAATGAGCAGTTCTTC	CAISEYYGEYNEQFF
TRBV10-3	TRBJ2-5	-	13	few	TGTGCCACCCACAGTAACGCTCGAGAGACCCAGTACTTC	CATHSNARETQYF
TRBV24-1	TRBJ2-1	-	16	-	TGTGCCACCAGTGACCCCGGGCCCCACACCTACAATGAGCAGTTCTTC	CATSDPGPHTYNEQFF
TRBV20-1	TRBJ2-7	-	11	-	TGCAGTGCAGGGGGCTCCTACGAGCAGTACTTC	CSAGGSYEQYF
TRBV27	TRBJ1-1	-	13	-	TGTGCCAGCAGTTTCCGGACGAACACTGAAGCTTTCTTT	CASSFRTNTEAFF
TRBV5-1	TRBJ2-1	TRBD1	14	few	TGCGCCAGCAGCCCATGGACAGGTCGGGATGAGCAGTTCTTC	CASSPWTGRDEQFF
TRBV19	TRBJ2-7	TRBD2	13	few	TGTGCCAGTAGACCGGGGGGTACCTACGAGCAGTACTTC	CASRPGGTYEQYF
TRBV12-3/TRBV12-4	TRBJ2-7	-	12	-	TGTGCCAGCACCCGGGCCCACTACGAGCAGTACTTC	CASTRAHYEQYF
TRBV27	TRBJ1-5	-	16	-	TGTGCCAGCAGCTCTGTACAGGGCCCTCCCGGTCAGCCCCAGCATTTT	CASSSVQGPPGQPQHF
TRBV27	TRBJ1-1	-	12	-	TGTGCCAGCAGTCTACCCACAGGGAAAGCTTTCTTT	CASSLPTGKAFF
TRBV7-9	TRBJ2-1	TRBD1	16	-	TGTGCCAGCAGCTTTAGGGGGACAGGGTTTTTAAATGAGCAGTTCTTC	CASSFRGTGFLNEQFF
TRBV5-1	TRBJ2-7	TRBD1	14	-	TGCGCCAGCAGCCTACGACAGGGTGGCGACGAGCAGTACTTC	CASSLRQGGDEQYF
TRBV28	TRBJ1-6	-	16	-	TGTGCCAGCAGTCAATATAGGGGTTCGGGAAATTCACCCCTCCACTTT	CASSQYRGSGNSPLHF
TRBV12-5	TRBJ2-1	-	14	few	TGTGCTAGTGGTTTGTGTCTAGGAGGGAATGAGCAGTTCTTC	CASGLCLGGNEQFF
TRBV10-3	TRBJ2-7	TRBD2	15	-	TGTGCCATCAGTGGGGAGGGAAAAGGCAGCTACGAGCAGTACTTC	CAISGEGKGSYEQYF
TRBV10-3	TRBJ2-3	-	14	few	TGTGCCATCAGGAAGAAGGCGGGTCCAGATACGCAGTATTTT	CAIRKKAGPDTQYF
TRBV7-9	TRBJ2-2	TRBD1	16	-	TGTGCCAGCACCCTAATCCCGGGACAGTACACCGGGGAGCTGTTTTTT	CASTLIPGQYTGELFF
TRBV29-1	TRBJ2-7	-	11	-	TGCAGCGTGGGGGTTAGCAGCGAGCAGTACTTC	CSVGVSSEQYF
TRBV5-1	TRBJ2-2	-	15	-	TGCGCCAGCAGCTTGCCCGTAACTAGCACCGGGGAGCTGTTTTTT	CASSLPVTSTGELFF
TRBV3-1	TRBJ2-2	TRBD1	16	few	TGTGCCAGCAGCCAAGCGACAGGGGCCTACACCGGGGAGCTGTTTTTT	CASSQATGAYTGELFF
TRBV19	TRBJ2-6	-	15	-	TGTGCCAGTGGACGACAGTCTTCTGGGGCCAACGTCCTGACTTTC	CASGRQSSGANVLTF
TRBV7-9	TRBJ2-6	-	17	few	TGTGCCAGCAGCTTATACGGCGGCGACTCTGGGGCCAACGTCCTGACTTTC	CASSLYGGDSGANVLTF